These T cell receptor beta chains were read from a single sample in a study of T cells in tumors after PD-1 blockade. Some clones are missing from TCRdb's copy, which holds only in-frame ones; the method was immunoSEQ multiplex PCR. The table shows 55,000 to 65,000 clones, with roughly 78% occurring only once. Sequenced here: PBMCs, sampled before anti-PD-1 treatment. These receptors all come from a human donor with basal cell carcinoma. CDR3s include the opening cysteine and the closing phenylalanine or tryptophan. A D gene is named only where the DNA matches it firmly. Clone size, where shown, is once, few, many, or a class for clones that have expanded.

>NA|TRBD2|TRBV27|TRBJ2-5
CASSLSRTSAETQYF
TGTGCCAGCAGTTTAAGCCGGACTAGTGCGGAGACCCAGTACTTC
>NA|NA|TRBV21-1|TRBJ2-5
CASSSKVHPQETQYF
TGTGCCAGCAGCAGCAAAGTCCATCCCCAAGAGACCCAGTACTTC
>NA|TRBD2|TRBV7-2|TRBJ2-5
CASSPIPGGGPGGTQYF
TGTGCCAGCAGCCCCATTCCGGGCGGGGGGCCTGGGGGGACCCAGTACTTC
>NA|TRBD1|TRBV11-3|TRBJ1-6
CASSLNRGTGNSPLHF
TGTGCCAGCAGCTTAAACCGCGGGACAGGGAATTCACCCCTCCACTTT
>NA|NA|TRBV19|TRBJ2-3
CASRKEAGTDTQYF
TGTGCCAGTAGAAAGGAGGCCGGGACAGATACGCAGTATTTT
>NA|TRBD2|TRBV11-3|TRBJ2-7
CASSGGFLPSGASYEQYF
TGTGCCAGCAGCGGTGGCTTTCTCCCTAGCGGGGCCTCCTACGAGCAGTACTTC
>NA|TRBD1|TRBV6-5|TRBJ1-1
CASGGTEEVTEAFF
TGTGCCAGCGGGGGGACAGAGGAGGTCACTGAAGCTTTCTTT
>NA|NA|TRBV5-5|TRBJ2-7
CASSLTGTLDEQYF
TGTGCCAGCAGCTTAACGGGGACCCTGGACGAGCAGTACTTC
>once|NA|TRBV19|TRBJ1-2
CASSIGVKDGYTF
TGTGCCAGTAGTATTGGAGTGAAGGATGGCTACACCTTC
>NA|NA|TRBV5-1|TRBJ1-2
CASSFETARNYGYTF
TGCGCCAGCAGCTTCGAGACAGCTCGTAACTATGGCTACACCTTC
>once|TRBD2|TRBV9|TRBJ2-2
CASSVAQWTSSYTGELFF
TGTGCCAGCAGCGTAGCCCAATGGACTAGCAGCTACACCGGGGAGCTGTTTTTT
>NA|NA|TRBV29-1|TRBJ2-1
CSVEDRTAYNEQFF
TGCAGCGTTGAAGATCGGACTGCCTACAATGAGCAGTTCTTC
>NA|TRBD1|TRBV29-1|TRBJ1-3
CSVGQDSGNTIYF
TGCAGCGTGGGACAGGACTCTGGAAACACCATATATTTT
>NA|TRBD1|TRBV12-5|TRBJ2-4
CASGLEGQENIQYF
TGTGCTAGTGGTTTAGAGGGACAGGAAAACATTCAGTACTTC
>NA|TRBD1|TRBV7-9|TRBJ1-4
CASSRTGTANEKLFF
TGTGCCAGCAGCCGCACCGGGACAGCTAATGAAAAACTGTTTTTT
>NA|TRBD1|TRBV4-1|TRBJ2-5
CASSLGQGMETQYF
TGCGCCAGCAGCCTTGGACAGGGGATGGAGACCCAGTACTTC
>NA|TRBD1|TRBV7-9|TRBJ1-6
CASSSGTGNSPLHF
TGTGCCAGCAGCAGTGGGACAGGGAATTCACCCCTCCACTTT
>NA|NA|TRBV12-3/TRBV12-4|TRBJ1-2
CASSLPGHYGYTF
TGTGCCAGCAGTTTACCGGGCCACTATGGCTACACCTTC
>NA|NA|TRBV15|TRBJ1-2
CATSRDGGRDGYTF
TGTGCCACCAGCAGAGATGGGGGACGGGATGGCTACACCTTC
>NA|TRBD1|TRBV3-1/TRBV3-2|TRBJ1-2
CASNDRAGGYTF
TGTGCCAGCAACGACAGGGCGGGGGGCTACACCTTC
>NA|NA|TRBV30|TRBJ2-3
CAWSAGSNGRTDTQYF
TGTGCCTGGAGTGCTGGATCTAATGGGCGCACAGATACGCAGTATTTT
>once|NA|TRBV2|TRBJ1-6
CASSADSRSPFHF
TGTGCCAGCAGTGCGGACAGCAGGTCACCCTTCCACTTT
>once|NA|TRBV6-5|TRBJ1-1
CASIGAGGNTEAFF
TGTGCCAGCATAGGGGCGGGGGGGAACACTGAAGCTTTCTTT
>NA|NA|TRBV25-1|TRBJ1-2
CASSAKDGRDGYGYTF
TGTGCCAGCAGTGCCAAGGACGGAAGGGATGGCTATGGCTACACCTTC
>NA|NA|TRBV7-6|TRBJ2-6
CASSLVGRTASSGANVLTF
TGTGCCAGCAGCTTAGTCGGGCGGACAGCAAGCTCTGGGGCCAACGTCCTGACTTTC
>NA|NA|TRBV10-2|TRBJ1-1
CASSETRVNTEAFF
TGCGCCAGCAGTGAGACGCGGGTGAACACTGAAGCTTTCTTT
>NA|NA|TRBV5-6|TRBJ2-3
CASSSNRGLQGTDTQYF
TGTGCCAGCAGCTCCAACAGGGGACTCCAGGGCACAGATACGCAGTATTTT
>NA|NA|TRBV2|TRBJ1-4
CASRYHATNEKLFF
TGTGCCAGCAGATACCATGCAACTAATGAAAAACTGTTTTTT
>once|NA|TRBV21-1|TRBJ1-6
CASSKFGGNEQMSNSPLHF
TGTGCCAGCAGCAAATTCGGGGGGAATGAGCAAATGAGTAATTCACCCCTCCACTTT
>many|NA|TRBV2|TRBJ1-2
CASSEADSGASGYTF
TGTGCCAGCAGTGAAGCCGACTCAGGGGCAAGTGGCTACACCTTC
>few|NA|TRBV6-6|TRBJ1-4
CASSYLGNEKLFF
TGTGCCAGCAGTTACTTAGGGAATGAAAAACTGTTTTTT
>few|NA|TRBV4-1|TRBJ1-6
CASSHRDGNNSPLHF
TGCGCCAGCAGCCACAGGGACGGTAATAATTCACCCCTCCACTTT
>NA|NA|TRBV5-4|TRBJ2-1
CASSSRRRTYNEQFF
TGTGCCAGCAGCTCGAGGAGGAGAACTTACAATGAGCAGTTCTTC
>NA|TRBD1|TRBV5-6|TRBJ2-7
CASSLTGPIYEQYF
TGTGCCAGCAGCCTGACAGGGCCTATCTACGAGCAGTACTTC
>NA|NA|TRBV2|TRBJ1-5
CASKGARANSNQPQHF
TGTGCCAGCAAGGGTGCCAGGGCGAATTCCAATCAGCCCCAGCATTTT